This T cell receptor beta chain stems from a study of shared clonotypes between healthy human individuals. Study context: The study used three CD4 naive, three CD4 memory, two CD8 naive and one CD8 memory plate per donor.

In the study's own analysis: ImmunoSEQ gave junction-only sequences without quality scores, so filtering differed. Assay: immunoSEQ multiplex PCR; the TCRdb copy retains only in-frame clones and omits some. V, J and clone size derive from that table, while D and trimming were established from the DNA sequence. The sample has roughly 2,000,000 clones, less than 95% seen once. Study observations and caveats: Estimated richness values were generally larger in naive subsets than in memory subsets.

CD45RO-negative, CCR7-positively selected cells formed the naive CD8 fraction, excluding terminally differentiated effector memory CD45RA+ cells. Caucasian adults residing in Nashville, Tennessee made up all the donors. Details on this clone: Its antigen is as yet unknown. Other DNA sequences from this sample encode an identical CDR3 as well.

The CDR3 consists of 13 residues. With 0 bases removed from V and 1 base from J, the gap between germline ends came to 5 bases. From germline, CDR1 is SGHKS and CDR2 YYEKEE (reference sequence). The clonotype comes from a young man in good health. The sequenced sample consisted of naive CD8+ T cells sorted from blood. The rearrangement links TRBV5-5 to TRBJ2-7; D perhaps matches TRBD2 (5 bases). The CDR3 DNA reads as TGTGCCAGCAGCTTGGTAGCGTCCTACGAGCAGTACTTC. Protein: CASSLVASYEQYF.